This is a list of T cell receptor beta chains from one sample in a study of low-dose radiotherapy and immunotherapy resistance in tumors. One entry per CDR3 protein, called by TCRdb with MiXCR from the reads. The table has 100,000 or so distinct CDR3 sequences, under 25% seen once. This specimen consisted of PBMCs, obtained after low-dose radiotherapy plus immunotherapy. The receptors originated from a male donor with prostate cancer. CDR3s include the opening cysteine and the closing phenylalanine or tryptophan. D genes are given only for firm matches. Size is omitted from some rows. Given values are once, few, many or a class for expanded clones.

clone size: .; D gene: .; CDR3 length: 16; V gene: TRBV18; J gene: TRBJ2-5; CDR3 DNA: TGTGCCAGCTCACCACCGGTCGTCTACGGGGAAGAGACCCAGTACTTC; CDR3 protein: CASSPPVVYGEETQYF
clone size: many; D gene: TRBD2; CDR3 length: 19; V gene: TRBV7-9; J gene: TRBJ2-1; CDR3 DNA: TGTGCCAGCACCGACTCCGGACTAGCGGGGGGCCCACCCAACAATGAGCAGTTCTTC; CDR3 protein: CASTDSGLAGGPPNNEQFF
clone size: many; D gene: .; CDR3 length: 12; V gene: TRBV20-1; J gene: TRBJ2-5; CDR3 DNA: TGCAGTGCTAGAGGGTTCCGGGAGACCCAGTACTTC; CDR3 protein: CSARGFRETQYF
clone size: many; D gene: TRBD1; CDR3 length: 17; V gene: TRBV9; J gene: TRBJ1-1; CDR3 DNA: TGTGCCAGCAGCGTCAGGGACAGGGACCGATCGAACACTGAAGCTTTCTTT; CDR3 protein: CASSVRDRDRSNTEAFF
clone size: many; D gene: .; CDR3 length: 16; V gene: TRBV5-1; J gene: TRBJ2-3; CDR3 DNA: TGCGCCAGCAGCTTGGGCCGGGACACGGGACGGGATACGCAGTATTTT; CDR3 protein: CASSLGRDTGRDTQYF
clone size: .; D gene: .; CDR3 length: 12; V gene: TRBV2; J gene: TRBJ2-2; CDR3 DNA: TGTGCCAGCAGTCAGGTCGCCGGGGAGCTGTTTTTT; CDR3 protein: CASSQVAGELFF
clone size: few; D gene: .; CDR3 length: 13; V gene: TRBV5-3; J gene: TRBJ1-1; CDR3 DNA: TGTGCCAGCAGCTTGTCAGCAGACACTGAAGCTTTCTTT; CDR3 protein: CASSLSADTEAFF
clone size: many; D gene: .; CDR3 length: 13; V gene: TRBV20-1; J gene: TRBJ2-5; CDR3 DNA: TGCAGTGCTAGAGATCCCCAAGGGGAGACCCAGTACTTC; CDR3 protein: CSARDPQGETQYF
clone size: .; D gene: .; CDR3 length: 13; V gene: TRBV28; J gene: TRBJ2-3; CDR3 DNA: TGTGCCAGCAGGGCGGGACCCACAGATACGCAGTATTTT; CDR3 protein: CASRAGPTDTQYF
clone size: many; D gene: .; CDR3 length: 13; V gene: TRBV4-1; J gene: TRBJ1-5; CDR3 DNA: TGTGCCAGCAGCCAAGGCAGCAATCAGCCCCAGCATTTT; CDR3 protein: CASSQGSNQPQHF
clone size: .; D gene: TRBD1; CDR3 length: 17; V gene: TRBV5-1; J gene: TRBJ2-7; CDR3 DNA: TGCGCCAGCAGCCTCAGACCAGCCGGGACAGACTTCTCGGGGCAGTACTTC; CDR3 protein: CASSLRPAGTDFSGQYF
clone size: many; D gene: .; CDR3 length: 17; V gene: TRBV7-9; J gene: TRBJ1-1; CDR3 DNA: TGTGCCAGCAGACCCCCCCCACAGGGCCGAGGCAACGTTGAAGCTTTCTTT; CDR3 protein: CASRPPPQGRGNVEAFF
clone size: once; D gene: .; CDR3 length: 13; V gene: TRBV6-8; J gene: TRBJ1-2; CDR3 DNA: TGTGCCAGCAGCCGACAGAACAAGAGGGGCTACACCTTC; CDR3 protein: CASSRQNKRGYTF